Sequencing of this T cell receptor beta chain was carried out in a study of blood T cells in healthy people across ages. Germline CDR1 SGHRS, CDR2 YFSETQ. Trimming took 0 bases from V and 6 from J; bases not matched to a gene: 2. The CDR3 loop spans 14 amino acids. PCR was performed a second time for 7 to 11 cycles using a sample-barcoded 5' primer and a J-beta primer mix. MiXCR, applied by TCRdb to the 5' RACE reads, yields one record per CDR3 protein. The table has some 1.1 million distinct CDR3 sequences, under 40% seen once. V gene TRBV5-1 combines with J gene TRBJ1-4; TRBD1 matches at 7 bases. The receptor was derived from a man between 18 and 29 years old in good health. The sample comprised blood. The CDR3 reads CASSLEQGDEKLFF. The CDR3 DNA reads as TGCGCCAGCAGCTTGGAGCAGGGGGATGAAAAACTGTTTTTT. Full variable domain (remainder filled in from reference TRBV5-1 and TRBJ1-4): KAGVTQTPRYLIKTRGQQVTLSCSPISGHRSVSWYQQTPGQGLQFLFEYFSETQRNKGNFPGRFSGRQFSNSRSEMNVSTLELGDSALYLCASSLEQGDEKLFFGSGTQLSVL.